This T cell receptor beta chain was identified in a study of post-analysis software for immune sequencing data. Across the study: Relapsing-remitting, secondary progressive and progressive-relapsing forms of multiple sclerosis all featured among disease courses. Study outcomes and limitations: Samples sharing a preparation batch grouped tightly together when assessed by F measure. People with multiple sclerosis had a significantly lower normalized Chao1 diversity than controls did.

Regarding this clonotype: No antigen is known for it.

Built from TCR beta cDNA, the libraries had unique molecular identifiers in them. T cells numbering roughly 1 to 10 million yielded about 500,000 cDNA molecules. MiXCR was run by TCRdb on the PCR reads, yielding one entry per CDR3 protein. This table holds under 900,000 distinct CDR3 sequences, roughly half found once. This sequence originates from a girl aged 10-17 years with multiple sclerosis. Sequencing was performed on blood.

The CDR3 spells CASSSFGQVGQYF. The CDR3 DNA sequence: TGTGCCAGCAGTTCGTTTGGACAGGTCGGGCAGTACTTC. The chain links TRBV12-3 or TRBV12-4 to TRBJ2-7, with TRBD1 matching over 7 bases. Germline trimming cut 4 bases from V and 9 bases from J; bases unmatched to any gene: 9. This CDR3 is 13 amino acids long.